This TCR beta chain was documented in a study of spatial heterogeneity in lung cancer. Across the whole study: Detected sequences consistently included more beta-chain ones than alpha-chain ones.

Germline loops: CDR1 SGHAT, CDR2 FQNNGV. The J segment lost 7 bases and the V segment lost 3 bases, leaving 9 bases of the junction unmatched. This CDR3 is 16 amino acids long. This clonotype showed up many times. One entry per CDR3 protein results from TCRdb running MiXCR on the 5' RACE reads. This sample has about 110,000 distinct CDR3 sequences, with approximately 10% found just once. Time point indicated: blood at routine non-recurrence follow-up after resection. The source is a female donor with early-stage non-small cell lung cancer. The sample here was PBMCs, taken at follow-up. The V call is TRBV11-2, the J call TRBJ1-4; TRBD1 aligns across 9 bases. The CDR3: CASSFAAGQGIEKLFF. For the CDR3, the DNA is TGTGCCAGCAGCTTTGCCGCGGGACAGGGAATTGAAAAACTGTTTTTT.